This T cell receptor beta chain was captured by sequencing in a study of neurological immune-mediated disorders. Overall study findings and caveats: Expansion of TCR clones was greatest in HTLV-1-associated myelopathy and smallest in multiple sclerosis, where it fell below that of healthy controls.

This clonotype was seen many times. The antigen is not known. It was by 5'RACE with 10-nucleotide random UMIs that the cDNA was made. Every sequencing run returned over 170 million TCR-beta sequences, which were derived from 15-18 subjects. A single record per CDR3 protein comes from TCRdb applying MiXCR to the 5' RACE reads. The sample has about 89,000 distinct CDR3 sequences, just over 2.5% seen once. The V gene end was trimmed by 5 bases and the J gene end by 7 bases; junction bases not matched to a gene: 14. The CDR3 has 16 residues. CDR1 is SGHTA and CDR2 is FQGNSA in the germline V gene. This TCR was recovered from a woman aged 25 to 45 with multiple sclerosis. The chain has TRBV7-2 and TRBJ2-5; TRBD2 matches 9 bases. Sequences were obtained from PBMCs. The CDR3, as DNA: TGTGCCAGCAGCCTAGTACTGGCGGGGGGGAGCGGGACCCAGTACTTC. It codes for CASSLVLAGGSGTQYF.